This is a list of T cell receptor beta chains from one sample in a study of T cell changes during pregnancy in multiple sclerosis. Produced via immunoSEQ multiplex PCR; TCRdb's table is partial and in-frame only. Among about 100,000 clones listed, 92% were seen once. The material was peripheral blood, obtained after pregnancy. The receptors derive from a female donor with multiple sclerosis, enrolled in a pregnancy study. CDR3s include the opening cysteine and the closing phenylalanine or tryptophan. A D gene is named only where the DNA matches it firmly. Where a row states a size, it is once, few, many or the class of an expanded clone; other rows omit it.

clone size: NA
J gene: TRBJ1-2
V gene: TRBV28
D gene: NA
CDR3 protein: CASSLPGLQGYTF
CDR3 DNA: TGTGCCAGCAGCTTACCGGGACTACAGGGCTACACCTTC

clone size: once
J gene: TRBJ2-7
V gene: TRBV4-3
D gene: NA
CDR3 protein: CASSQEGRPGTASGEQYF
CDR3 DNA: TGCGCCAGCAGCCAAGAAGGTCGCCCCGGGACTGCCTCCGGGGAGCAGTACTTC

clone size: NA
J gene: TRBJ1-1
V gene: TRBV27
D gene: NA
CDR3 protein: CASSLQGPKNEAFF
CDR3 DNA: TGTGCCAGCAGTTTACAGGGGCCTAAGAATGAAGCTTTCTTT

clone size: NA
J gene: TRBJ2-3
V gene: TRBV30
D gene: NA
CDR3 protein: CLAHTDTQYF
CDR3 DNA: TGTTTAGCCCACACAGATACGCAGTATTTT

clone size: NA
J gene: TRBJ2-1
V gene: TRBV9
D gene: TRBD1
CDR3 protein: CASSVSGTGGYNEQFF
CDR3 DNA: TGTGCCAGCAGCGTATCAGGGACAGGGGGCTACAATGAGCAGTTCTTC

clone size: NA
J gene: TRBJ2-6
V gene: TRBV4-3
D gene: TRBD1
CDR3 protein: CASSQGQGFGANVLTF
CDR3 DNA: TGCGCCAGCAGCCAAGGACAGGGGTTTGGGGCCAACGTCCTGACTTTC

clone size: once
J gene: TRBJ2-7
V gene: TRBV7-8
D gene: TRBD2
CDR3 protein: CASSSQRDAPYEQYF
CDR3 DNA: TGTGCCAGCAGTTCCCAGCGGGACGCACCCTACGAGCAGTACTTC

clone size: NA
J gene: TRBJ1-2
V gene: TRBV19
D gene: NA
CDR3 protein: CASTPLGAGDGYTF
CDR3 DNA: TGTGCCAGTACCCCCCTGGGGGCAGGGGATGGCTACACCTTC

clone size: once
J gene: TRBJ1-2
V gene: TRBV28
D gene: TRBD1
CDR3 protein: CASSMSGQGDANYGYTF
CDR3 DNA: TGTGCCAGCAGTATGTCGGGACAGGGAGACGCTAACTATGGCTACACCTTC

clone size: NA
J gene: TRBJ2-7
V gene: TRBV2
D gene: TRBD1
CDR3 protein: CASKGDRDSYEQYF
CDR3 DNA: TGTGCCAGCAAGGGGGACAGGGACTCCTACGAGCAGTACTTC

clone size: NA
J gene: TRBJ2-5
V gene: TRBV18
D gene: NA
CDR3 protein: CASSPPEGRVKETQYF
CDR3 DNA: TGTGCCAGCTCACCACCGGAGGGGAGAGTCAAAGAGACCCAGTACTTC

clone size: NA
J gene: TRBJ2-1
V gene: TRBV30
D gene: NA
CDR3 protein: CAWSYLANEQFF
CDR3 DNA: TGTGCCTGGAGTTATCTAGCCAATGAGCAGTTCTTC